The 29 T cell receptor beta chains below come from one sample, sequenced in a study of T cell repertoires in cytomegalovirus infection (dated by TCRdb to between 2018 and 2021). Sequenced on an Illumina HiSeq 1500. Starting from the raw public reads, TCRdb applied fastp trimming at Q25, assembled clones with MiXCR and retained in-frame beta chains. Entries are consolidated by CDR3 protein sequence, retaining the most common genes and DNA. The sample includes 150,000 to 200,000 distinct CDR3 sequences, with about 20% observed a single time. The top ten clonotypes cover around 3.1% of the sample. The specimen was PBMCs. The source is a human donor in good health (CMV status not recorded). Some clones in this sample may be carry-over from other donors' samples.

The chain combines TRBV5-6 with TRBJ2-7; D might be TRBD2 (5 bases). The V gene lost 5 bases and the J gene lost 0 bases, with 9 bases spanning the gap. The CDR3 extends over 13 amino acids. The V gene's germline CDR1 is SGHDT and CDR2 YYEEEE. The CDR3 loop is CASRRGSSYEQYF. Here the CDR3 DNA reads TGTGCCAGCAGACGAGGGTCCTCCTACGAGCAGTACTTC.

This clonotype came up many times. The chain couples TRBV14 to TRBJ1-6, with a tentative D call TRBD1 (5 bases). Trimming took off 3 bases at V and 9 bases at J, with 15 bases between the two ends. The CDR3 is 15 residues long. Germline V gene lookup returns CDR1 SGHDN and CDR2 FVKESK. The chain's CDR3 is CASSHSSGFGSPLHF. The CDR3 DNA sequence: TGTGCCAGCAGCCACAGTTCAGGGTTCGGTTCACCCCTCCACTTT.

The sample holds a few counts of this clonotype. The J gene is TRBJ2-7, the V gene TRBV7-6; possible D gene TRBD1, 5 bases. Trimming pared 5 bases from V and 0 bases from J, leaving 11 bases between. The germline V gene encodes CDR1 SGHVS and CDR2 FNYEAQ. The CDR3 runs to 14 residues. CDR3 DNA sequence: TGTGCCAGCAGCCACGGACACCTCTCCTACGAGCAGTACTTC. Amino acid sequence: CASSHGHLSYEQYF.

This sequence joins TRBV7-3 and TRBJ1-6; weak D call: TRBD1 (6 bases). This CDR3 spans 16 amino acids. Germline CDR1 SGHTA, CDR2 FQGTGA. With 5 bases removed from V and 9 bases from J, the gap between germline ends came to 20 bases. The CDR3 protein is CASSRAANRESSPLHF. The CDR3, as DNA: TGTGCCAGCAGCCGGGCTGCGAACAGGGAATCTTCACCCCTCCACTTT. Full variable domain (remainder filled in from reference TRBV7-3 and TRBJ1-6): GAGVSQTPSNKVTEKGKYVELRCDPISGHTALYWYRQSLGQGPEFLIYFQGTGAADDSGLPNDRFFAVRPEGSVSTLKIQRTERGDSAVYLCASSRAANRESSPLHFGNGTRLTVT.

The sample holds many counts of this clonotype. The junction shows a germline mismatch at one end, possibly a read error. J is TRBJ2-7 and V is TRBV7-8, with D perhaps matching TRBD2 (7 bases). The CDR3 has 14 residues. Germline loops: CDR1 SGHVS, CDR2 FQNEAQ. The CDR3 DNA reads as TGTGCCAGCAGCCTAGCGGACAGTGCCTACGAGCAGTACTTC. Translated: CASSLADSAYEQYF.

This chain links TRBV5-1 with TRBJ2-4; possible D gene TRBD1, 5 bases. In germline, CDR1 is SGHRS, CDR2 YFSETQ. Trimming shortened V by 1 base and J by 4 bases, and 6 bases separated the two germline ends. The CDR3 totals 13 residues. The CDR3 loop is CASSLPGKNIQYF. The CDR3 bases are TGCGCCAGCAGCTTGCCAGGGAAAAACATTCAGTACTTC. Combining the CDR3 with reference TRBV5-1 and TRBJ2-4 gives the whole variable domain KAGVTQTPRYLIKTRGQQVTLSCSPISGHRSVSWYQQTPGQGLQFLFEYFSETQRNKGNFPGRFSGRQFSNSRSEMNVSTLELGDSALYLCASSLPGKNIQYFGAGTRLSVL.

The chain links TRBV6-5 to TRBJ1-1; D gene ambiguous. CDR1 and CDR2 from the germline V gene are MNHEY and SVGAGI. This CDR3 contains 11 residues. V lost 7 bases and J lost 7, with 10 bases in between. Written as DNA, the CDR3 is TGTGCCAGCAATGGGATCGGTGAAGCTTTCTTT. Its translation: CASNGIGEAFF.

This clonotype has only a few counts. J is TRBJ2-2 and V is TRBV6-2 or TRBV6-3, with 10 bases lining up with TRBD2. CDR3 length equals 16 residues. The ends lost 10 bases at V and 6 bases at J; junction bases unmatched: 14. CDR1 is MNHEY, CDR2 SVGEGT, per germline. In DNA, the CDR3 is TGTGCCACGGGCTACCCGGGACTAGCGAGATCCGGGGAGCTGTTTTTT. The encoded protein is CATGYPGLARSGELFF.

This clonotype has a handful of counts. V and J are TRBV6-6 and TRBJ2-1; 9 nucleotides align to TRBD1. The V and J ends lost 6 bases and 4 bases, in that order; junction bases with no gene match: 4. The CDR3 is 14 amino acids. Germline V gives CDR1 MNHNY, CDR2 SVGAGI (reference sequence). The CDR3 nucleotides read TGTGCCAGCAGGGGGACAGGGTTTTACAATGAGCAGTTCTTC. It encodes CASRGTGFYNEQFF.

This chain joins TRBV20-1 and TRBJ2-1; perhaps TRBD2 as D (6 bases). V was shortened by 0 bases and J by 8 bases, with 17 bases between the two germline ends. CDR1 is DFQATT, CDR2 SNEGSKA, per germline (reference sequence). CDR3 length: 15 amino acids. This CDR3 reads CSARDSGLGGYEQFF. The CDR3 region has the DNA TGCAGTGCTAGAGATTCGGGACTGGGGGGATATGAGCAGTTCTTC.

Turning to this clonotype: A read error may be the cause here, since a much bigger clone is one base away. J is TRBJ2-1 and V is TRBV7-2, with TRBD2 as a possible D gene (5 bases). Germline lookup yields CDR1 SGHTA and CDR2 FQGNSA. This CDR3 has 16 residues. V dropped 3 bases and J dropped 10 bases, with 22 bases sitting between them. CDR3 coding DNA: TGTGCCAGCAGCTTGGAGTCGGGATTAAGGCGAGGGGAGCAGTTCTTC. As protein: CASSLESGLRRGEQFF.

Here the CDR3 DNA reads TGTGCCAGCAGTTTGTCAGTGGGCTCCTACAATGAGCAGTTCTTC. It encodes CASSLSVGSYNEQFF. The rearrangement links TRBV27 to TRBJ2-1, with no clear D. The germline V gene encodes CDR1 MNHEY and CDR2 SMNVEV (reference sequence). Trimming removed 3 bases from V and 0 bases from J, with 9 bases in between. This CDR3 spans 15 amino acids.

This clonotype was counted only a few times. This sequence joins TRBV19 and TRBJ1-1, with TRBD1 matching over 7 bases. Germline V lookup: CDR1 LNHDA, CDR2 SQIVND (reference sequence). V lost 8 bases and J lost 3; bases outside the gene matches: 0. The CDR3 totals 11 residues. The CDR3 loop is CASDRDTEAFF. In DNA, the CDR3 is TGTGCCAGTGACAGGGACACTGAAGCTTTCTTT.

In its sample, this clonotype was seen many times. The chain has TRBV7-2 and TRBJ2-5, with 9 bases matching TRBD2. With V trimmed by 5 bases and J by 5 bases, 6 bases remained unmatched. This CDR3 is 14 amino acids long. The germline gives CDR1 SGHTA, CDR2 FQGNSA. In DNA, the CDR3 is TGTGCCAGCAGCGATGGACTAGCGTGGGAGACCCAGTACTTC. The encoded protein is CASSDGLAWETQYF.

In this sample, this clonotype turned up a few times. The chain is built from TRBV29-1 and TRBJ1-1, with TRBD1 matching 12 bases. With 4 bases clipped from V and 4 bases from J, the junction kept 7 bases outside the gene matches. Germline-derived CDR1 and CDR2 are SQVTM and ANQGSEA. CDR3 length: 15 amino acids. CDR3 protein: CSVGGQGAVGTEAFF. For the CDR3, the DNA is TGCAGCGTTGGGGGACAGGGGGCAGTGGGCACTGAAGCTTTCTTT.

The rearrangement uses TRBV19 and TRBJ2-7, with D perhaps matching TRBD1 (6 bases). The CDR3 extends over 14 amino acids. The V gene's germline CDR1 is LNHDA and CDR2 SQIVND (reference sequence). The ends were cut back, 6 bases at V and 3 bases at J, with 15 bases in the middle. The CDR3 loop reads CASSPQGQDYEQYF. The CDR3 DNA reads TGTGCCAGTAGCCCCCAGGGGCAAGACTACGAGCAGTACTTC.

This chain uses TRBV4-1 with TRBJ2-3; the D gene is possibly TRBD2 (7 bases). V was shortened by 0 bases and J by 4 bases, with 11 bases between the two germline ends. Germline values: CDR1 MGHRA, CDR2 YSYEKL. CDR3 length: 15 residues. The CDR3 nucleotides are TGCGCCAGCAGCCAAGACGGGGGGCTGGCAGATACGCAGTATTTT. As protein: CASSQDGGLADTQYF.

This clonotype was counted between two and nine times. The genes are TRBV20-1 and TRBJ1-1; unclear D gene. Trimming cost V 3 bases and J 1 base, with 15 bases left between them. Germline-derived CDR1 and CDR2 are DFQATT and SNEGSKA (reference sequence). The CDR3 runs to 15 residues. The CDR3 is CSASRQMIRNTEAFF. CDR3 nucleotides: TGCAGTGCTAGTCGGCAGATGATAAGGAACACTGAAGCTTTCTTT.

The chain carries TRBV19 and TRBJ2-5; weak D call: TRBD2 (6 bases). The germline V gene has CDR1 LNHDA and CDR2 SQIVND (reference sequence). Deletions cut 7 bases from V and 5 bases from J, with 23 bases between. There are 16 residues in the CDR3. The chain's CDR3 is CASKAGTGAPGETQYF. For the CDR3, the DNA is TGTGCCAGTAAGGCGGGGACCGGTGCCCCGGGGGAGACCCAGTACTTC.

In this sample, this clonotype turned up a few times. This chain uses TRBV12-3 or TRBV12-4 with TRBJ1-1, with 7 bases lining up with TRBD1. The CDR3 extends over 14 amino acids. Trimming at V came to 6 bases and at J to 5 bases, leaving 9 bases not matched to a gene. This CDR3 is CASRPRQGRTEAFF. Written as DNA, the CDR3 is TGTGCCAGCAGACCACGACAGGGCCGAACTGAAGCTTTCTTT.

V gene TRBV10-2 combines with J gene TRBJ2-7, with D unresolved. V gave up 2 bases and J gave up 5 bases, with 7 bases separating them. Germline lookup yields CDR1 WSHSY and CDR2 SAAADI. CDR3 length equals 12 residues. The CDR3 nucleotides read TGCGCCAGCAGTGAGAGGATCAACGAGCAGTACTTC. This sequence encodes CASSERINEQYF.

This clonotype has more than one count but fewer than ten. This chain connects TRBV7-8 to TRBJ1-1; TRBD1 might be the D (6 bases). Trimming cost V 5 bases and J 8 bases, with 15 bases left between them. This CDR3 has 13 residues. In germline, CDR1 is SGHVS, CDR2 FQNEAQ. CDR3 loop: CASSTQGTNEAFF. The CDR3 DNA is TGTGCCAGCAGCACCCAGGGGACAAACGAAGCTTTCTTT. The full variable domain, rest sourced from reference TRBV7-8 and TRBJ1-1, is GAGVSQSPRYKVAKRGQDVALRCDPISGHVSLFWYQQALGQGPEFLTYFQNEAQLDKSGLPSDRFFAERPEGSVSTLKIQRTQQEDSAVYLCASSTQGTNEAFFGQGTRLTVV.

This clonotype occurred a few times. The V gene is TRBV12-5, the J gene TRBJ1-1; unclear D gene. The CDR3 contains 12 residues. The germline CDR1 and CDR2 sequences are LGHNT and FRNRAP. Trimming stripped 4 bases from V and 5 bases from J, with 8 bases between. The CDR3 reads CASGYSGTEAFF. The CDR3 DNA follows: TGTGCTAGTGGTTACAGTGGGACTGAAGCTTTCTTT.

This clonotype has only a few counts. The CDR3 region is CASARGGAHYEQYF. DNA of the CDR3: TGTGCCAGCGCCCGGGGGGGAGCTCACTACGAGCAGTACTTC. The chain carries TRBV6-5 and TRBJ2-7; 8 positions match TRBD2. CDR1 and CDR2 (germline): MNHEY, SVGAGI. With V trimmed by 8 bases and J by 3 bases, 9 bases remained unmatched. The CDR3 length is 14 residues.

This clonotype was counted between two and nine times. J is TRBJ2-7 and V is TRBV23-1, with D perhaps TRBD1 (5 bases). TRBV23-1 is placed among ORFs of uncertain function. Trimming removed 0 bases at V and 3 bases at J, with 18 bases between. This CDR3 region has 17 residues. In DNA form, the CDR3 reads TGCGCCAGCAGTCAATCGGGGCGAAGTGGGCCAGACTACGAGCAGTACTTC. As protein: CASSQSGRSGPDYEQYF.

The chain couples TRBV6-8 to TRBJ1-5; no reliable D call. CDR1 MNHGY and CDR2 SAAAGT come from the germline V gene. The length of the CDR3 is 14 residues. V lost 4 bases to trimming and J lost 7 bases, with 14 bases between them. CDR3 nucleotides: TGTGCCAGCAGTTCCCTTGGAGGCGGGCAGCCCCAGCATTTT. Translation: CASSSLGGGQPQHF.

The chain links TRBV5-6 to TRBJ1-5; TRBD1 matches 9 bases. Germline CDR1 and CDR2: SGHDT and YYEEEE. J lost 7 bases, V lost 4 bases, and 6 bases had no gene match. This CDR3 has 14 residues. The CDR3 region is CASSLPGTGQPQHF. For the CDR3, the DNA is TGTGCCAGCAGCCTTCCGGGGACAGGGCAGCCCCAGCATTTT.

This clonotype showed up many times. The chain links TRBV28 to TRBJ2-5; TRBD1 agrees at 8 bases. The CDR3 runs to 16 residues. Germline CDR1 MDHEN, CDR2 SYDVKM. V gave up 5 bases and J gave up 5 bases; unmatched junction bases: 13. The CDR3 bases are TGTGCCAGCAGTCCCCGGGCAGGGGGCATGTGGGAGACCCAGTACTTC. Its protein is CASSPRAGGMWETQYF.

This clonotype was recorded at least ten times. The chain uses TRBV7-2 and TRBJ1-1; D remains ambiguous. The length of the CDR3 is 11 residues. Germline V gene lookup returns CDR1 SGHTA and CDR2 FQGNSA. The V and J ends lost 2 bases and 5 bases respectively, with 3 bases between them. Written as DNA, the CDR3 is TGTGCCAGCAGCTTATATACTGAAGCTTTCTTT. Residues: CASSLYTEAFF.